A selection of T cell receptor beta chains follows, all from one sample in a study of identical twins. One entry per CDR3 protein, called by TCRdb with MiXCR from the 5' RACE reads. The sample lists about 570,000 distinct CDR3 sequences; more than 9% were seen once. This same sample was also part of a study on yellow fever vaccine responses in identical twins.

Sequencing input: PBMCs. These receptors were obtained from a young woman in good health. Each CDR3 is given with its conserved first and last residue. D genes are given only for firm matches. Clone size, where shown, is once, few, many, or a class for clones that have expanded.

D	size	V	J	CDR3	DNA
.	many	TRBV28	TRBJ2-1	CASSEIRDSSYNEQFF	TGTGCCAGCAGTGAAATCCGGGACTCCTCCTACAATGAGCAGTTCTTC
.	few	TRBV12-3/TRBV12-4	TRBJ2-1	CASQGSSYNEQFF	TGTGCCAGCCAGGGGAGCTCCTACAATGAGCAGTTCTTC
.	.	TRBV7-9	TRBJ2-5	CASSLRGQQETQYF	TGTGCCAGCAGCTTACGTGGCCAGCAAGAGACCCAGTACTTC
TRBD2	few	TRBV12-3/TRBV12-4	TRBJ2-7	CASSPEEREIYEQYF	TGTGCCAGCAGTCCGGAGGAGCGGGAGATCTACGAGCAGTACTTC
TRBD1	.	TRBV7-7	TRBJ2-5	CASSFRGLNQETQYF	TGTGCTAGCAGCTTCAGGGGGCTTAATCAAGAGACCCAGTACTTC
.	few	TRBV6-5	TRBJ2-1	CASSYSSEGNEQFF	TGTGCCAGCAGTTACTCGAGTGAAGGGAATGAGCAGTTCTTC
.	few	TRBV4-3	TRBJ2-2	CASREDYPNTGELFF	TGCGCCAGCAGGGAGGACTACCCGAACACCGGGGAGCTGTTTTTT
.	many	TRBV7-9	TRBJ2-3	CTSSDFVGGQYF	TGTACCAGCAGCGATTTTGTAGGAGGGCAGTATTTT
.	once	TRBV18	TRBJ2-3	CASSPYVPGLTDTQYF	TGTGCCAGCTCACCATACGTGCCAGGCCTCACAGATACGCAGTATTTT
TRBD2	.	TRBV7-2	TRBJ2-5	CASSLVASGRRRETQYF	TGTGCCAGCAGCTTAGTGGCTAGCGGGAGGCGACGAGAGACCCAGTACTTC
.	few	TRBV5-1	TRBJ2-1	CASSLGQGHYNEQFF	TGCGCCAGCAGCTTAGGGCAGGGCCACTACAATGAGCAGTTCTTC
TRBD2	few	TRBV2	TRBJ2-3	CASSPTGTSGRAGTDTQYF	TGTGCCAGCAGTCCTACCGGGACTAGCGGGAGGGCCGGCACAGATACGCAGTATTTT
.	few	TRBV7-2	TRBJ2-2	CASSWAGWSGELFF	TGTGCCAGCAGCTGGGCCGGGTGGAGCGGGGAGCTGTTTTTT
TRBD2	many	TRBV5-1	TRBJ2-1	CASSLGAVAGEEQFF	TGCGCCAGCAGCTTGGGAGCGGTAGCGGGAGAGGAGCAGTTCTTC
.	.	TRBV5-1	TRBJ1-1	CASSLVDMNTEAFF	TGCGCCAGCAGCTTGGTAGATATGAACACTGAAGCTTTCTTT
.	few	TRBV7-9	TRBJ2-7	CASSYKPGTEPSYEQYF	TGTGCCAGCAGCTACAAGCCCGGGACGGAGCCTTCCTACGAGCAGTACTTC
.	many	TRBV20-1	TRBJ1-1	CSARAVGIGTEAFF	TGCAGTGCTAGAGCCGTGGGGATTGGCACTGAAGCTTTCTTT
.	.	TRBV3-1	TRBJ2-2	CASSQENGELFF	TGTGCCAGCAGCCAAGAGAACGGGGAGCTGTTTTTT
TRBD1	few	TRBV20-1	TRBJ2-7	CSASQGAPHEQYF	TGCAGTGCTAGCCAGGGGGCGCCCCACGAGCAGTACTTC
TRBD1	few	TRBV20-1	TRBJ1-2	CSADTGTGGGYGYTF	TGCAGTGCTGACACCGGGACAGGGGGCGGCTATGGCTACACCTTC
TRBD2	.	TRBV12-3/TRBV12-4	TRBJ2-3	CASSGLKPTSVRTDTQYF	TGTGCCAGCAGTGGCCTCAAACCAACTAGCGTCCGCACAGATACGCAGTATTTT
TRBD2	.	TRBV11-2	TRBJ2-7	CASRLGTSGSYEQYF	TGTGCCAGCAGACTGGGGACTAGCGGTTCCTACGAGCAGTACTTC
TRBD2	few	TRBV28	TRBJ2-7	CASSFPSGASYEQYF	TGTGCCAGCAGTTTCCCTAGCGGGGCCTCCTACGAGCAGTACTTC
.	many	TRBV5-1	TRBJ2-5	CASSLAQGSPQKTQYF	TGCGCCAGCAGCTTGGCTCAGGGCTCCCCACAAAAGACCCAGTACTTC
TRBD1	many	TRBV6-1	TRBJ2-1	CASSRGQPYEQFF	TGTGCCAGCAGCCGGGGACAGCCATATGAGCAGTTCTTC
.	.	TRBV7-8	TRBJ2-7	CASSLGSRTYEQYF	TGTGCCAGCAGCTTAGGGTCGAGAACCTACGAGCAGTACTTC
.	.	TRBV29-1	TRBJ1-5	CSVGTVDSNQPQHF	TGCAGCGTTGGGACAGTCGATAGCAATCAGCCCCAGCATTTT
TRBD2	few	TRBV7-2	TRBJ2-3	CASRAGTSLDTQYF	TGTGCCAGCAGAGCCGGGACTAGCTTAGATACGCAGTATTTT
TRBD2	.	TRBV11-2	TRBJ2-3	CASSDHIEGGGDTQYF	TGTGCCAGCAGCGATCATATCGAGGGCGGGGGGGATACGCAGTATTTT